Each of the 15 T cell receptor beta chains below was sequenced from the same sample in a study of T cells in Graves' hyperthyroidism and ophthalmopathy (dated by TCRdb to about 2019). The library came from multiplex PCR. The sequencing machine was an Illumina HiSeq 2000. Amplification of TCR beta CDR3 regions was carried out from RNA transcripts. The first round of RT-PCR for the TCR CDR3 was performed with the HTBI primer set and the Qiagen OneStep RT-PCR kit. TCRdb's own reprocessing of the public reads used fastp at Q25 and MiXCR and kept productive beta chains. Rows merge per CDR3 protein into single entries with the most common DNA and genes. The sample yields 600,000 to 700,000 distinct CDR3 sequences; 14% to 15% were counted once. The ten largest clones take up about 3.9% of the sample. Specimen: blood. Receptor source: a woman aged 40 to 49 with Graves' ophthalmopathy.

This clonotype was seen many times. The chain has TRBV29-1 and TRBJ2-7; 13 nucleotides line up with TRBD2. From germline, CDR1 is SQVTM and CDR2 ANQGSEA. The CDR3 loop spans 17 amino acids. Trimming cost V 6 bases and J 2 bases; bases outside gene matches: 13. Here the CDR3 reads CSVLEGSGTSGTYEQYF. CDR3 nucleotide sequence: TGCAGCGTATTGGAGGGATCCGGGACTAGCGGGACCTACGAGCAGTACTTC.

The rearrangement joins TRBV11-2 to TRBJ2-7, with TRBD2 matching over 7 bases. V lost 5 bases, J lost 3 bases, and 19 bases stayed unmatched. Germline V gene lookup returns CDR1 SGHAT and CDR2 FQNNGV. The CDR3 contains 18 residues. CDR3 amino acids: CASSPRSGGVVWDYEQYF. For the CDR3, the DNA is TGTGCCAGCAGCCCCCGGTCGGGAGGAGTGGTCTGGGACTACGAGCAGTACTTC.

This clonotype was picked up many times. This chain uses TRBV6-1 with TRBJ2-2, with D perhaps matching TRBD1 (6 bases). V gave up 6 bases and J gave up 0 bases, with 8 bases separating them. The CDR3 runs 14 residues. The germline CDR1 and CDR2 sequences are MNHNS and SASEGT. Written as DNA, the CDR3 is TGTGCCAGCAGATGGGGGCCGAACACCGGGGAGCTGTTTTTT. Its protein product is CASRWGPNTGELFF.

This clonotype was observed at least ten times. V is TRBV11-2 and J is TRBJ2-7, with 10 nucleotides matching TRBD2. The CDR3 is 15 residues long. Germline-derived CDR1 and CDR2 are SGHAT and FQNNGV. V shed 0 bases and J 3 bases; nucleotides not matched to a gene: 2. Written as DNA, the CDR3 is TGTGCCAGCAGCTTAGACGGGACTAGCGTCTACGAGCAGTACTTC. Its protein product is CASSLDGTSVYEQYF.

In this sample, this clonotype turned up a few times. The chain has TRBV6-2 or TRBV6-3 and TRBJ2-7, with 9 nucleotides matching TRBD2. The CDR3 consists of 12 residues. J was trimmed by 7 bases and V by 6 bases; bases with no gene match: 4. The germline V gene encodes CDR1 MNHEY and CDR2 SVGEGT. CDR3 sequence: CASRETSGEQYF. CDR3 nucleotide sequence: TGTGCCAGCAGGGAGACTAGCGGTGAGCAGTACTTC.

This clonotype was found many times. The rearrangement joins TRBV15 to TRBJ1-2; TRBD1 aligns across 7 bases. The CDR3 is 12 amino acids. The V and J ends lost 5 bases and 8 bases, in that order; junction bases with no gene match: 5. Germline assignment: CDR1 LNHNV and CDR2 YYDKDF (reference sequence). The CDR3 nucleotides are TGTGCCACCAGCGGGACAGTTGGAGGCTACACCTTC. Its translation is CATSGTVGGYTF.

The chain recombines TRBV7-8 with TRBJ2-2, with TRBD2 matching 13 bases. Trimming at V came to 5 bases and at J to 1 base, leaving 1 base not matched to a gene. The CDR3 loop spans 16 amino acids. Germline assignment: CDR1 SGHVS and CDR2 FQNEAQ. This CDR3 reads CASSRLAGGNTGELFF. CDR3 nucleotide sequence: TGTGCCAGCAGCCGACTAGCGGGAGGGAACACCGGGGAGCTGTTTTTT.

This clonotype showed up many times. The V gene is TRBV25-1, the J gene TRBJ1-1; 7 nucleotides line up with TRBD1. The CDR3 spans 15 residues. Germline lookup yields CDR1 MGHDK and CDR2 SYGVNS. The V segment lost 5 bases and the J segment 0 bases; nucleotides outside the gene matches: 6. As DNA, the CDR3 is TGTGCCAGCAGTCAATCCGGGACAGTGAACACTGAAGCTTTCTTT. Amino acid sequence: CASSQSGTVNTEAFF.

This clonotype has a handful of counts. The genes are TRBV28 and TRBJ2-2, with 8 nucleotides matching TRBD2. This CDR3 is built from 17 residues. Trimming cost V 1 base and J 4 bases; bases outside gene matches: 8. Germline CDR1 is MDHEN and CDR2 is SYDVKM. CDR3: CASSLLGRTSSTGELFF. CDR3 sequence (DNA): TGTGCCAGCAGTTTATTAGGGAGGACTAGCAGCACCGGGGAGCTGTTTTTT.

This clonotype was seen at least ten times. V usage is TRBV28 and J usage is TRBJ2-7; D is possibly TRBD1 (5 bases). Trimming removed 4 bases from V and 0 bases from J, with 10 bases in between. Germline lookup yields CDR1 MDHEN and CDR2 SYDVKM. The CDR3 has 14 amino acids. This chain's CDR3 is CASSSREGSYEQYF. DNA of the CDR3: TGTGCCAGCAGTTCCAGGGAAGGCTCCTACGAGCAGTACTTC.

In its sample, this clonotype was seen many times. The rearrangement joins TRBV20-1 to TRBJ1-2; D possibly corresponds to TRBD1 (5 bases). CDR1 DFQATT and CDR2 SNEGSKA come from the germline V gene (reference sequence). V was clipped by 6 bases and J by 5 bases, with 19 bases between them. This CDR3 is built from 14 residues. The CDR3 loop reads CSASWGTGQYGYTF. The DNA for the CDR3 is TGCAGTGCGAGCTGGGGAACAGGCCAATATGGCTACACCTTC.

In its sample, this clonotype was seen once. The rearrangement joins TRBV27 to TRBJ1-1; tentatively, D is TRBD1 (5 bases). The germline V gene has CDR1 MNHEY and CDR2 SMNVEV (reference sequence). Trimming stripped 0 bases from V and 5 bases from J, with 13 bases between. This CDR3 has 15 amino acids. In DNA, the CDR3 is TGTGCCAGCAGTTTATCGCCGGGGACGGGGACTGAAGCTTTCTTT. This gives the protein CASSLSPGTGTEAFF.

At least ten counts were recorded for this clonotype. The CDR3 loop reads CATSRKGPGWAFF. CDR3 nucleotides: TGTGCCACCAGCAGAAAGGGTCCTGGGTGGGCTTTCTTT. J is TRBJ1-1 and V is TRBV15, with D unclear. CDR3 length: 13 residues. The germline V gene has CDR1 LNHNV and CDR2 YYDKDF (reference sequence). The V end was cut by 2 bases, the J end by 11 bases, with 15 bases between.

At least ten counts were recorded for this clonotype. The chain uses TRBV28 and TRBJ2-7; perhaps D is TRBD1 or TRBD2 (5 bases each). CDR1 MDHEN and CDR2 SYDVKM come from the germline V gene. Between the trimmed V and J ends, which lost 1 base and 2 bases, there was a span of 6 bases. This CDR3 is 13 amino acids long. The CDR3 DNA reads TGTGCCAGCAGTTTATCGGGACCCTACGAGCAGTACTTC. Translating gives CASSLSGPYEQYF.

This clonotype has a handful of counts. The chain carries TRBV9 and TRBJ2-2, with 12 bases that match TRBD2. CDR1 is SGDLS and CDR2 is YYNGEE in the germline V gene. V lost 3 bases and J lost 4; bases outside the gene matches: 10. The CDR3 loop spans 18 amino acids. Here the CDR3 DNA reads TGTGCCAGCAGCGCGACTAGCGGGAGTGGGGAATTCACCGGGGAGCTGTTTTTT. Its translation: CASSATSGSGEFTGELFF.